This TCR beta chain was retrieved from a study of blood T cell repertoires in COVID-19. Per the authors' pipeline: Reference gene primer amplification in the assay estimated nucleated cell counts. Assay used: immunoSEQ multiplex PCR; TCRdb lists only in-frame clones, some missing. V, J and clone size were drawn from that table, and D and trimming were deduced from the DNA. The sample yields around 130,000 clones, 75% to 90% seen once. This CDR3 contains 13 residues. The germline CDR1 and CDR2 sequences are SEHNR and FQNEAQ (reference sequence). J gave up 8 bases and V 1 base, and 1 base lay outside the gene matches. All enrollees were about 18 to 100 years old and from about 25 US areas. Participants had their cohort set by participant-reported clinical history. Each recovered donor of Cohort 3 presented with two negative PCRs, clearance, or symptom resolution.

The sequencing sample was made of PBMCs or T cells enriched from blood (not recorded which). V is TRBV7-9 and J is TRBJ1-4; 7 bases agree with TRBD1. This clonotype originated in a woman aged 50 to 65 who had recovered from COVID-19. DNA for the CDR3: TGTGCCAGCAGCTTAGAGGACAGGGAAAAACTGTTTTTT. It translates to CASSLEDREKLFF.